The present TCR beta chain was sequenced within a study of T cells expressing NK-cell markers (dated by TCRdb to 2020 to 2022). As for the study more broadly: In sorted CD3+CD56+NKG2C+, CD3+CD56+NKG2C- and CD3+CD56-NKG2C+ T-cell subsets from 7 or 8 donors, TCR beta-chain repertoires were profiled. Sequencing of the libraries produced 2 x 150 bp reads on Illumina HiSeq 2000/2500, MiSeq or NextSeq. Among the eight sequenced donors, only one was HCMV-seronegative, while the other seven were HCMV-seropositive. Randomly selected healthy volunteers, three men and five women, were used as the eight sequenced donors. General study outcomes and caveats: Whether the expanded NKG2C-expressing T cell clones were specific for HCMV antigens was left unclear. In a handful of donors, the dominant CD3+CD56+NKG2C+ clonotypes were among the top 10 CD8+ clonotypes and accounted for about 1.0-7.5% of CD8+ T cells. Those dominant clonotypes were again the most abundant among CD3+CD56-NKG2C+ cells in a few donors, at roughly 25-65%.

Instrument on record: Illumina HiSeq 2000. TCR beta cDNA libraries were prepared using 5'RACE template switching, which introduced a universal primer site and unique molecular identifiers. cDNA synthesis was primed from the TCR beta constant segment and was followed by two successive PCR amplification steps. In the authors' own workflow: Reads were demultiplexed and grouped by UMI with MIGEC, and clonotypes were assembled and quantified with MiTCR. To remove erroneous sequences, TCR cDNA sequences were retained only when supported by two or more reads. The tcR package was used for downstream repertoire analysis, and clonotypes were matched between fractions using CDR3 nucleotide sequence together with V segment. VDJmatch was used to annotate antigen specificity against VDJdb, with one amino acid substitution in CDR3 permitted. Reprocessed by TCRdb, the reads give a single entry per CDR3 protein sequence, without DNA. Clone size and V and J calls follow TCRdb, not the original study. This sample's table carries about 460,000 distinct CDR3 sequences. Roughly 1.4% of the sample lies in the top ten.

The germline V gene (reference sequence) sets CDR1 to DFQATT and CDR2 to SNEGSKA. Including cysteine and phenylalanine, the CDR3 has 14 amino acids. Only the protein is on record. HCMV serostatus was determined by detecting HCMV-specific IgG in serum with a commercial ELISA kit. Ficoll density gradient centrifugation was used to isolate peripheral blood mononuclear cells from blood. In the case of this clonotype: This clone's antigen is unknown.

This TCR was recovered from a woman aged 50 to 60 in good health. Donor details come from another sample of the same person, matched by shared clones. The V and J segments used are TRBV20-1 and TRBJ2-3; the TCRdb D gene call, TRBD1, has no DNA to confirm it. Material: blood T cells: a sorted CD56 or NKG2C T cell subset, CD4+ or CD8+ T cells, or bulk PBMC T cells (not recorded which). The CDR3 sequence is CSAEGGQVTDTQYF.